This record looks at one TCR beta chain sequence and its context. The data stem from a study of T-cell reconstitution after alpha-beta-depleted transplantation in children. The V end lost 0 bases, the J end lost 10 bases, and 11 bases lay between the germline ends. Germline values: CDR1 SGDLS, CDR2 YYNGEE. The CDR3 is made up of 14 amino acids. As it was prepared, the TCRbeta library received unique molecular identifiers. TCRdb itself ran the PCR reads through MiXCR, one entry per CDR3 protein. The profile shows roughly 500,000 distinct CDR3 sequences, around 18% of them singletons. This chain connects TRBV9 to TRBJ1-6; the D is unclear. Sequencing used PBMCs from the stem cell graft donor, obtained from the stem cell graft. This receptor was obtained from a human donor who donated a stem cell graft to a child with acute lymphoblastic leukemia. Here the CDR3 DNA reads TGTGCCAGCAGCGTAGGCGGGCGGCGATCACCCCTCCACTTT. This codes for CASSVGGRRSPLHF.